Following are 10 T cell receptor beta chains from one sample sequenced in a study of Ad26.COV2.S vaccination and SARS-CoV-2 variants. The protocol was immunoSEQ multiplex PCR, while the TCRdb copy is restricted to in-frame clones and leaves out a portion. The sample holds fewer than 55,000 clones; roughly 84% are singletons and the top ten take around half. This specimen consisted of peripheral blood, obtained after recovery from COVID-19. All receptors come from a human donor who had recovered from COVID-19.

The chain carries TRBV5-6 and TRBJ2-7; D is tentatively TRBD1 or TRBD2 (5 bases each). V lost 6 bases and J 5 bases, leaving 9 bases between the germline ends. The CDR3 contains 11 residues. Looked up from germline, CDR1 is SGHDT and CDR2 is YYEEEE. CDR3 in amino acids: CASTGAHEQYV. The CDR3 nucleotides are TGTGCCAGCACCGGGGCGCACGAGCAGTACGTC.

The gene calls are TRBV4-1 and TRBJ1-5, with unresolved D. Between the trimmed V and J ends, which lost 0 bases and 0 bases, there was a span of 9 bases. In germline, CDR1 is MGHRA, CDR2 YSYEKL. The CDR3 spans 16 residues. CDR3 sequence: CASSQEISVSNQPQHF. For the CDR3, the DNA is TGCGCCAGCAGCCAAGAGATTAGTGTTAGCAATCAGCCCCAGCATTTT.

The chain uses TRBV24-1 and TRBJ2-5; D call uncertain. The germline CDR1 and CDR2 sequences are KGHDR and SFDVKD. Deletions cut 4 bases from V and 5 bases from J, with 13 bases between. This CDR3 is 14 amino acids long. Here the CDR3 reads CATSDPTVGETQYF. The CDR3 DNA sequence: TGTGCCACCAGTGACCCTACCGTGGGGGAGACCCAGTACTTC.

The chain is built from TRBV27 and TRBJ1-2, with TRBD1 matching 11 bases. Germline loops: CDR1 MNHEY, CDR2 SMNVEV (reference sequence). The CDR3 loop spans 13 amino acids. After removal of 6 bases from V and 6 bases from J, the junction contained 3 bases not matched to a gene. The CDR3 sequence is CASRPGQGDGYTF. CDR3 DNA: TGTGCCAGCAGACCGGGACAGGGGGATGGCTACACCTTC.

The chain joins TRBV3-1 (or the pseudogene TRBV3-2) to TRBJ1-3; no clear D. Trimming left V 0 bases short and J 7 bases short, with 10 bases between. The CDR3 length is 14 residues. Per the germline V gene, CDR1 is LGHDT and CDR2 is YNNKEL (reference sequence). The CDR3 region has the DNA TGTGCCAGCAGCCAAGATCCTTTCCCTAACACCATATATTTT. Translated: CASSQDPFPNTIYF.

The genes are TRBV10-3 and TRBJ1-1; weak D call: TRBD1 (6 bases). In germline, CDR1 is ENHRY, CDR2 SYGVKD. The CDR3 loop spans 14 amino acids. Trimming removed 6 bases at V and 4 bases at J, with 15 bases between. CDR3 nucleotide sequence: TGTGCCATCAGGGGTCAGGGGCTGGGCACTGAAGCTTTCTTT. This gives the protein CAIRGQGLGTEAFF.

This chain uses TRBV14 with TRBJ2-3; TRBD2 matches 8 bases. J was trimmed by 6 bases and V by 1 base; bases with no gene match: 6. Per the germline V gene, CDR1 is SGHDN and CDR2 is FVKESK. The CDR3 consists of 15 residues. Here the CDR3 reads CASSQGGSGGDTQYF. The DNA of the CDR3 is TGTGCCAGCAGCCAAGGTGGCAGCGGGGGCGATACGCAGTATTTT.

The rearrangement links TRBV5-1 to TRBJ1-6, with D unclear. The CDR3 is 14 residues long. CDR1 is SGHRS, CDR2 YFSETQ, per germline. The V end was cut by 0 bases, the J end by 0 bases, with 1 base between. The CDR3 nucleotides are TGCGCCAGCAGCTTGGACTCCTATAATTCACCCCTCCACTTT. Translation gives CASSLDSYNSPLHF.

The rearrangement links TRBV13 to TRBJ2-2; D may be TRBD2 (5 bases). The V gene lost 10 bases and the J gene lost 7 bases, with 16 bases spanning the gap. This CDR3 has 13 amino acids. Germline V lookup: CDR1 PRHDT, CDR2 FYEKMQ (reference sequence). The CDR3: CATRRGQVGELFF. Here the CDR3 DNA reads TGTGCCACCCGACGGGGTCAAGTCGGGGAGCTGTTTTTT.

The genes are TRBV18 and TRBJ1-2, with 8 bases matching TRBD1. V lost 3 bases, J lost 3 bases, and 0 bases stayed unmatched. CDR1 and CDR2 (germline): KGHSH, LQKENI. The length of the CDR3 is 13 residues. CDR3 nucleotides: TGTGCCAGCTCACCGGGACAGGACTATGGCTACACCTTC. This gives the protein CASSPGQDYGYTF.